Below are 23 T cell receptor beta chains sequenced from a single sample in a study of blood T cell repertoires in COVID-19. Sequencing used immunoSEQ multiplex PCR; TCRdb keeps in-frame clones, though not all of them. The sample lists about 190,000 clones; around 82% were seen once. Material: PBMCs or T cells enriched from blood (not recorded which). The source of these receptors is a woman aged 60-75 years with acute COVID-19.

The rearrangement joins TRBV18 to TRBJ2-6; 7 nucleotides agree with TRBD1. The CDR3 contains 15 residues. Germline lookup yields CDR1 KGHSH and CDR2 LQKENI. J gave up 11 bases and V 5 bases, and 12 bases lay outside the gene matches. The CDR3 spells CASSAGQVQAYVLTF. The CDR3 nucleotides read TGTGCCAGCTCAGCCGGACAGGTCCAAGCCTACGTCCTGACTTTC.

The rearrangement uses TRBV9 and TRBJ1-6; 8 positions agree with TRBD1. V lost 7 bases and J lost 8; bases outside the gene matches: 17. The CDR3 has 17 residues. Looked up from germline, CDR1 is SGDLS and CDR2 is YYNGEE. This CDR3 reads CASGDNSWTGSYSPLHF. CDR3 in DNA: TGTGCCAGCGGGGATAATTCGTGGACAGGGAGTTATTCACCCCTCCACTTT. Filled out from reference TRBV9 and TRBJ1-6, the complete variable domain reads DSGVTQTPKHLITATGQRVTLRCSPRSGDLSVYWYQQSLDQGLQFLIQYYNGEERAKGNILERFSAQQFPDLHSELNLSSLELGDSALYFCASGDNSWTGSYSPLHFGNGTRLTVT.

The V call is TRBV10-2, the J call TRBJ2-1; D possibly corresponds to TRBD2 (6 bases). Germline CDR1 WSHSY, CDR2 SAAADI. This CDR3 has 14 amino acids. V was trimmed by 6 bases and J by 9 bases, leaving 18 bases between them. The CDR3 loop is CASSEASVRGEQFF. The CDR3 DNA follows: TGCGCCAGCAGCGAGGCTAGCGTACGGGGTGAGCAGTTCTTC.

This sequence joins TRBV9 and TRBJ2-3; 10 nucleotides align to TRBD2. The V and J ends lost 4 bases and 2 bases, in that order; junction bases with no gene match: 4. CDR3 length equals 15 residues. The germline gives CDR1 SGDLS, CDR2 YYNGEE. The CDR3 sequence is CASSLAGGYTDTQYF. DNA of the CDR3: TGTGCCAGCAGCTTAGCGGGGGGATACACAGATACGCAGTATTTT.

The CDR3 loop reads CASSLQGETNSPLHF. DNA of the CDR3: TGCGCCAGCAGTTTACAGGGGGAAACGAATTCACCCCTCCACTTT. This chain connects TRBV4-3 to TRBJ1-6; 8 bases agree with TRBD1. CDR1 LGHNA and CDR2 YSLEER come from the germline V gene. The CDR3 is 15 amino acids. The V gene end was trimmed by 6 bases and the J gene end by 7 bases; junction bases not matched to a gene: 8.

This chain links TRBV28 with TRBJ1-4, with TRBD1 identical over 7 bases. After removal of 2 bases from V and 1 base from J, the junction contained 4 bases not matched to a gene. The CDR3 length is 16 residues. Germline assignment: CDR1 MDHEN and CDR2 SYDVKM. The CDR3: CASSLPTGVTNEKLFF. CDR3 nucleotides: TGTGCCAGCAGTTTACCTACAGGGGTAACTAATGAAAAACTGTTTTTT.

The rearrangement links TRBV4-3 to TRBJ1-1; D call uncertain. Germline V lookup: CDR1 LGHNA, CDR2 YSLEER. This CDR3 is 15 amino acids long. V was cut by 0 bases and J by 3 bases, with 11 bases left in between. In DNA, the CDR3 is TGCGCCAGCAGCCAAGATCACAATCGGGACACTGAAGCTTTCTTT. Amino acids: CASSQDHNRDTEAFF.

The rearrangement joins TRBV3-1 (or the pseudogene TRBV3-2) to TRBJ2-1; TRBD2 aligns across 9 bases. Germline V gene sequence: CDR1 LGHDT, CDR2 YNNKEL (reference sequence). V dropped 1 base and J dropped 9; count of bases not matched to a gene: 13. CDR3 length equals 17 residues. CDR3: CASSQAGTSLPRGEQFF. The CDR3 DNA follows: TGTGCCAGCAGCCAAGCCGGGACTAGCTTGCCACGGGGTGAGCAGTTCTTC.

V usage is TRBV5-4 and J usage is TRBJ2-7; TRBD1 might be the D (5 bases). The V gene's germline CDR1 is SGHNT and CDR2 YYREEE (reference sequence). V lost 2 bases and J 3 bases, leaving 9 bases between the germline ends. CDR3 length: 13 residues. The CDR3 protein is CASSLGHLYEQYF. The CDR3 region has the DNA TGTGCCAGCAGCTTAGGACACCTCTACGAGCAGTACTTC.

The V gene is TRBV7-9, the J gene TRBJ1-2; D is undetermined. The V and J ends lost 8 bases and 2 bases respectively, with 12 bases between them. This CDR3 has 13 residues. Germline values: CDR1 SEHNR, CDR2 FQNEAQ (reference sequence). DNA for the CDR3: TGTGCCAGCTCGAGGCCGACCAACTATGGCTACACCTTC. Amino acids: CASSRPTNYGYTF.

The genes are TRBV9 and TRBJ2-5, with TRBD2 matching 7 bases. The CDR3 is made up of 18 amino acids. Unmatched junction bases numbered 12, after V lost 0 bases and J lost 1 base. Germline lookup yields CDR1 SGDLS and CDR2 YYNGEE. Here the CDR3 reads CASSVAIGGSSGQETQYF. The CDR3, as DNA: TGTGCCAGCAGCGTAGCTATAGGAGGCTCTAGCGGCCAAGAGACCCAGTACTTC.

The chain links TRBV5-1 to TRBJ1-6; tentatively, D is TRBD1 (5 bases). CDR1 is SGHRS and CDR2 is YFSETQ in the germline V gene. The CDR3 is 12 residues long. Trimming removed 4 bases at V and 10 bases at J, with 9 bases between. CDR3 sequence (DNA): TGCGCCAGCAGCCCCCAGGGATCACCCCTCCACTTT. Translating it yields CASSPQGSPLHF.

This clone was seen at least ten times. This CDR3 is CASSPPGNPNQPQHF. The CDR3 bases are TGTGCCAGCTCACCCCCAGGGAATCCCAATCAGCCCCAGCATTTT. This chain uses TRBV18 with TRBJ1-5; possible D gene TRBD1, 5 bases. Per germline, CDR1 KGHSH and CDR2 LQKENI. Trimming shortened V by 3 bases and J by 3 bases, and 12 bases separated the two germline ends. The CDR3 loop spans 15 amino acids.

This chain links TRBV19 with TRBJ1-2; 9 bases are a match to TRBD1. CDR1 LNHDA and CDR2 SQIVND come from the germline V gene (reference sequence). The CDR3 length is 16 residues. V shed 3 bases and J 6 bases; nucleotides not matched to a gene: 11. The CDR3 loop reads CASSMGLPGQGHGYTF. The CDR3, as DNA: TGTGCCAGTAGTATGGGATTACCGGGACAGGGACATGGCTACACCTTC.

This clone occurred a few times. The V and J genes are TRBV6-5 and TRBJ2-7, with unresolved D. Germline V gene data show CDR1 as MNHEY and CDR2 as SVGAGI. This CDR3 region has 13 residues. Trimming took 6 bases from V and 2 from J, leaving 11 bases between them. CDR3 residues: CASRGQPPYEQYF. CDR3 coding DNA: TGTGCCAGCAGGGGCCAGCCCCCCTACGAGCAGTACTTC.

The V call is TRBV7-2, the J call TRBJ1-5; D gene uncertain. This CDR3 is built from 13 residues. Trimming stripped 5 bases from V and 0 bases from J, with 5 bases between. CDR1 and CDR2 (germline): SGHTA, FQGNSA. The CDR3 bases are TGTGCCAGCAGCCCGAGTAGCAATCAGCCCCAGCATTTT. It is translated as CASSPSSNQPQHF. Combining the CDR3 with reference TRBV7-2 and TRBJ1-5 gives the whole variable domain GAGVSQSPSNKVTEKGKDVELRCDPISGHTALYWYRQSLGQGLEFLIYFQGNSAPDKSGLPSDRFSAERTGGSVSTLTIQRTQQEDSAVYLCASSPSSNQPQHFGDGTRLSIL.

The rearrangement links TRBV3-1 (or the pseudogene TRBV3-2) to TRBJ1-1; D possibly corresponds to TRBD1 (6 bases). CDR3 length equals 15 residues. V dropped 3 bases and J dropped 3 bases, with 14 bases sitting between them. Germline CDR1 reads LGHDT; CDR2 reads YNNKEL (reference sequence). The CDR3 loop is CASSQTTGTHTEAFF. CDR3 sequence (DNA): TGTGCCAGCAGCCAGACTACAGGGACCCACACTGAAGCTTTCTTT.

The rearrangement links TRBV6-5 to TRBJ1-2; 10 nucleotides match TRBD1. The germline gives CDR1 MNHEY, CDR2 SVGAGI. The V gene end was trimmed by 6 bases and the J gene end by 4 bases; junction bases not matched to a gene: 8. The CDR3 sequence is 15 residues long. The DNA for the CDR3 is TGTGCCAGCAGCTTCGGGACAGGGGCGTCCTATGGCTACACCTTC. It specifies CASSFGTGASYGYTF.

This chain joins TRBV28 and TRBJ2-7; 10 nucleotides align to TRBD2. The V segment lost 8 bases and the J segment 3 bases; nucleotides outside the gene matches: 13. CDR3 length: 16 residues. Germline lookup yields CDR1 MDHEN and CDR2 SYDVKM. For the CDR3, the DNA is TGTGCCAGCCGGACTAGCGGACTTAAAGGGGTCTACGAGCAGTACTTC. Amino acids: CASRTSGLKGVYEQYF. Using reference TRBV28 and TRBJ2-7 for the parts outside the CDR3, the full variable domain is DVKVTQSSRYLVKRTGEKVFLECVQDMDHENMFWYRQDPGLGLRLIYFSYDVKMKEKGDIPEGYSVSREKKERFSLILESASTNQTSMYLCASRTSGLKGVYEQYFGPGTRLTVT.

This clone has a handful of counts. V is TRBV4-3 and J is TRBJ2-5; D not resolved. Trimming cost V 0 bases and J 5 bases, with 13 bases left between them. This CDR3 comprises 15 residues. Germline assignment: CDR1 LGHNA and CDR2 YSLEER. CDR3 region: CASSQDLGSWETQYF. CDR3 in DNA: TGCGCCAGCAGCCAAGATCTAGGTAGTTGGGAGACCCAGTACTTC.

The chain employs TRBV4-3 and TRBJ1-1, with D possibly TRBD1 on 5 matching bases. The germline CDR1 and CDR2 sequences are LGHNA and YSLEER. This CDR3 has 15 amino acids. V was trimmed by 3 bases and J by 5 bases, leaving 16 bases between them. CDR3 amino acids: CASSQGGAGWTEAFF. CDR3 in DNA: TGCGCCAGCAGCCAGGGGGGAGCAGGGTGGACTGAAGCTTTCTTT.

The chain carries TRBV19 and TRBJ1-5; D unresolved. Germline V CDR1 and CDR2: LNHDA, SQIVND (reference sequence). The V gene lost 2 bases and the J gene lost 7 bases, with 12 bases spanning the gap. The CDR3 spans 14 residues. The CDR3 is CASSIRGFGQPQHF. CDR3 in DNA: TGTGCCAGTAGTATACGCGGGTTCGGGCAGCCCCAGCATTTT. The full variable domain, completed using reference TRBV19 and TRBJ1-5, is DGGITQSPKYLFRKEGQNVTLSCEQNLNHDAMYWYRQDPGQGLRLIYYSQIVNDFQKGDIAEGYSVSREKKESFPLTVTSAQKNPTAFYLCASSIRGFGQPQHFGDGTRLSIL.

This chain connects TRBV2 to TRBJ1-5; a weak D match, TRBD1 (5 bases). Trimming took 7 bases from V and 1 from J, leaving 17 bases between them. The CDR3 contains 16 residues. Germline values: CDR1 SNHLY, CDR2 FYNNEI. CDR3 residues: CASKSSGLWSNQPQHF. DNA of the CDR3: TGTGCCAGCAAGAGCTCGGGACTTTGGAGCAATCAGCCCCAGCATTTT.